This T cell receptor (beta chain) came from a study of CD8 T cells in Susac syndrome. General study results and limits: That the number of individuals in its TCR sequencing and HLA analysis was relatively small was acknowledged by the study.

Random hexamers were used to reverse transcribe 0.5 to 1 ug of RNA. The CDR3 of TCR beta was amplified by immunoSEQ multiplex PCR across 54 Vbeta and 13 Jbeta. Using its own MiXCR run on the immunoSEQ multiplex PCR reads, TCRdb lists one record per CDR3 protein. The sample shows 15,000 to 20,000 distinct CDR3 sequences, 95% of them seen only once. TCR beta was sequenced from blood CD8+ and CD4+ T cells. TEMRA cells were FACS-enriched, while CD8+ and CD4+ T cells were negatively isolated. CDR3 size: 13 residues. Germline lookup yields CDR1 SGHRS and CDR2 YFSETQ. Trimming stripped 6 bases from V and 1 base from J, with 10 bases between. In its sample, this clonotype was seen once. Its specificity is not known.

The sample consisted of CD8+ T cells from PBMCs. The source is a human donor in good health. V gene TRBV5-1 combines with J gene TRBJ1-1, with D hard to call. DNA of the CDR3: TGCGCCAGCATTTCCTTCGGGAACACTGAAGCTTTCTTT. Amino acids: CASISFGNTEAFF.